One T cell receptor beta chain is described in this entry. Its antigen remains unidentified. This record belongs to a study of cytomegalovirus exposure and HLA in healthy donors. Regarding the study as a whole: Likely technical artifact: a cluster of highly shared sequence variants. Generally TCR sequences proved uncommon, though certain public TCRs appeared in numerous donors.

Unrecorded immune exposure was likely among donors, who were nominally healthy when sampled. V lost 1 base, J lost 5 bases, and 5 bases stayed unmatched. The CDR3 is 16 amino acids. The germline V gene encodes CDR1 SGHTA and CDR2 FQGNSA. 60 Vbeta and 13 Jbeta primers were used in PCR. The assay was immunoSEQ multiplex PCR, and TCRdb's table has in-frame clones only and misses some. The sample consists of under 250,000 clones, about 80% of them appearing once. Sequencing was done on a sample of PBMCs. The V and J genes are TRBV7-2 and TRBJ1-1; 12 nucleotides agree with TRBD1. The sequence was obtained from a male donor in good health and CMV-seronegative. CDR3 DNA sequence: TGTGCCAGCAGCTTAGGGGACAGGGGGCCATCAACTGAAGCTTTCTTT. Its protein is CASSLGDRGPSTEAFF. Looking up the rest from reference TRBV7-2 and TRBJ1-1 gives the full variable domain: GAGVSQSPSNKVTEKGKDVELRCDPISGHTALYWYRQSLGQGLEFLIYFQGNSAPDKSGLPSDRFSAERTGGSVSTLTIQRTQQEDSAVYLCASSLGDRGPSTEAFFGQGTRLTVV.